In this sample, the clone carrying this TCR beta chain turned up a few times. Antigen unknown. RNA transcripts were the template for amplifying TCR beta CDR3 regions. When the TCR CDR3 underwent first-round RT-PCR, the HTBI primer set was used. One entry per CDR3 protein results from TCRdb running MiXCR on the multiplex PCR reads. This table holds 650,000 to 700,000 distinct CDR3 sequences, approximately 15% found once. This entry belongs to a study of T cells in Graves' hyperthyroidism and ophthalmopathy. Findings of the study overall: Most thyroid clonotypes expanded above 0.001 were also detected in blood.

Germline-derived CDR1 and CDR2 are MNHNS and SASEGT. Trimming cost V 3 bases and J 0 bases, with 6 bases left between them. This CDR3 is built from 14 residues. Sequences were obtained from blood. The chain is built from TRBV6-1 and TRBJ1-3; D remains unclear. The receptor comes from a middle-aged man with Graves' hyperthyroidism. The CDR3 spells CASSEPHSGNTIYF. The CDR3 DNA reads TGTGCCAGCAGTGAGCCACACTCTGGAAACACCATATATTTT.